The rows below give T cell receptor beta chains drawn from one sample of a study of molecular identifiers for immune sequencing clone quantification. TCRdb itself ran the PCR reads through MiXCR, one entry per CDR3 protein. The sample has approximately 54,000 distinct CDR3 sequences, around 27% seen once. The specimen sequenced was naive CD8+ T cells from blood, with Jurkat cell RNA spiked in. All receptors derive from a human donor in good health. Some libraries in this study had Jurkat cell RNA spiked in. Each CDR3 is given with its conserved first and last residue. D genes are given only for firm matches. Not all rows give a size; the values are once, few, many and, for expanded clones, a class.

CDR3aa: CAWTDGGVSSGANVLTF
CDR3nt: TGTGCCTGGACCGACGGAGGGGTCTCCTCTGGGGCCAACGTCCTGACTTTC
d_gene: NA
abundance: many
len: 17
j_gene: TRBJ2-6
v_gene: TRBV30

CDR3aa: CASSPENRAYEQYF
CDR3nt: TGTGCCAGCAGTCCAGAGAACAGGGCCTACGAGCAGTACTTC
d_gene: NA
abundance: many
len: 14
j_gene: TRBJ2-7
v_gene: TRBV6-2/TRBV6-3

CDR3aa: CASSPRPRDYEQCF
CDR3nt: TGTGCCAGCAGTCCCCGACCCCGGGACTACGAGCAGTGCTTC
d_gene: TRBD2
abundance: few
len: 14
j_gene: TRBJ2-7
v_gene: TRBV12-3/TRBV12-4

CDR3aa: CASSPLTGPYQPQHF
CDR3nt: TGTGCCAGCAGCCCCCTGACAGGGCCCTATCAGCCCCAGCATTTT
d_gene: TRBD1
abundance: many
len: 15
j_gene: TRBJ1-5
v_gene: TRBV7-2

CDR3aa: CASSQPSGGGGHNEQFF
CDR3nt: TGTGCCAGCAGCCAACCCTCCGGGGGGGGGGGGCACAATGAGCAGTTCTTC
d_gene: TRBD2
abundance: few
len: 17
j_gene: TRBJ2-1
v_gene: TRBV7-3

CDR3aa: CASSYSKTEDDVTKTFF
CDR3nt: TGTGCCAGCAGTTACTCGAAGACAGAGGACGACGTCACTAAAACTTTCTTT
d_gene: NA
abundance: NA
len: 17
j_gene: TRBJ1-1
v_gene: TRBV6-5

CDR3aa: CASSLGSEQFF
CDR3nt: TGTGCCAGCAGCTTAGGCAGCGAGCAGTTCTTC
d_gene: NA
abundance: once
len: 11
j_gene: TRBJ2-1
v_gene: TRBV7-8

CDR3aa: CASNGGRNTEAFF
CDR3nt: TGTGCCAGCAATGGGGGCAGGAACACTGAAGCTTTCTTT
d_gene: NA
abundance: many
len: 13
j_gene: TRBJ1-1
v_gene: TRBV2

CDR3aa: CAWSEEPSGGADEQFF
CDR3nt: TGTGCCTGGAGCGAAGAACCTAGCGGGGGGGCCGATGAGCAGTTCTTC
d_gene: TRBD2
abundance: NA
len: 16
j_gene: TRBJ2-1
v_gene: TRBV30

CDR3aa: CATSRGELNTGELFF
CDR3nt: TGTGCCACCAGCAGGGGTGAACTGAACACCGGGGAGCTGTTTTTT
d_gene: NA
abundance: many
len: 15
j_gene: TRBJ2-2
v_gene: TRBV15

CDR3aa: CASSLALAGGVLGAKNIQYF
CDR3nt: TGTGCCAGCAGTTTAGCCCTAGCGGGAGGAGTTTTGGGAGCCAAAAACATTCAGTACTTC
d_gene: TRBD2
abundance: many
len: 20
j_gene: TRBJ2-4
v_gene: TRBV28

CDR3aa: CASSLGVGGALTEALF
CDR3nt: TGTGCCAGCAGCTTAGGCGTGGGGGGCGCGCTCACTGAAGCTTTGTTT
d_gene: NA
abundance: NA
len: 16
j_gene: TRBJ1-1
v_gene: TRBV7-9

CDR3aa: CATSDSTGTGYNEQYF
CDR3nt: TGTGCCACCAGTGATTCGACCGGGACTGGGTACAATGAGCAGTACTTC
d_gene: NA
abundance: NA
len: 16
j_gene: TRBJ2-7
v_gene: TRBV24-1

CDR3aa: CASSQDEAGVYEQYF
CDR3nt: TGTGCCAGCAGCCAAGATGAGGCGGGAGTTTACGAGCAGTACTTC
d_gene: TRBD2
abundance: many
len: 15
j_gene: TRBJ2-7
v_gene: TRBV14

CDR3aa: CASSAPEDLNQPQHF
CDR3nt: TGTGCCAGCAGTGCCCCCGAGGACCTGAATCAGCCCCAGCATTTT
d_gene: NA
abundance: many
len: 15
j_gene: TRBJ1-5
v_gene: TRBV2

CDR3aa: CASSTDKPYEQYF
CDR3nt: TGTGCCAGCAGTACTGATAAGCCCTACGAGCAGTACTTC
d_gene: NA
abundance: many
len: 13
j_gene: TRBJ2-7
v_gene: TRBV28

CDR3aa: CASSDRSPRLPYEQYF
CDR3nt: TGTGCCAGCAGTGACCGTTCCCCGAGGCTCCCCTACGAGCAGTACTTC
d_gene: NA
abundance: many
len: 16
j_gene: TRBJ2-7
v_gene: TRBV28

CDR3aa: CAISESSYRVNTEAFF
CDR3nt: TGTGCCATCAGTGAGTCGTCATACAGGGTGAACACTGAAGCTTTCTTT
d_gene: NA
abundance: few
len: 16
j_gene: TRBJ1-1
v_gene: TRBV10-3

CDR3aa: CARRDSYEQYF
CDR3nt: TGCGCCCGCAGGGACTCTTACGAGCAGTACTTC
d_gene: NA
abundance: NA
len: 11
j_gene: TRBJ2-7
v_gene: TRBV10-1

CDR3aa: CASSWTSGSHSTDTQYF
CDR3nt: TGTGCCAGCAGTTGGACTAGCGGGTCGCATAGCACAGATACGCAGTATTTT
d_gene: TRBD2
abundance: many
len: 17
j_gene: TRBJ2-3
v_gene: TRBV6-2/TRBV6-3

CDR3aa: CASSYSTGYQPQHF
CDR3nt: TGTGCCAGCAGTTACTCGACAGGATATCAGCCCCAGCATTTT
d_gene: NA
abundance: many
len: 14
j_gene: TRBJ1-5
v_gene: TRBV6-5

CDR3aa: CASSLVLQETQYF
CDR3nt: TGTGCCAGCAGCTTAGTCCTCCAAGAGACCCAGTACTTC
d_gene: NA
abundance: many
len: 13
j_gene: TRBJ2-5
v_gene: TRBV7-2

CDR3aa: CASSFSTYEQYF
CDR3nt: TGTGCCAGCAGTTTTTCTACCTACGAGCAGTACTTC
d_gene: NA
abundance: many
len: 12
j_gene: TRBJ2-7
v_gene: TRBV12-3/TRBV12-4

CDR3aa: CASSASRYTF
CDR3nt: TGTGCCAGCAGTGCTTCCCGCTACACCTTC
d_gene: NA
abundance: many
len: 10
j_gene: TRBJ1-2
v_gene: TRBV2

CDR3aa: CASSPTSGEYNEQFF
CDR3nt: TGTGCCAGCAGCCCCACTAGCGGGGAGTACAATGAGCAGTTCTTC
d_gene: TRBD2
abundance: NA
len: 15
j_gene: TRBJ2-1
v_gene: TRBV3-1

CDR3aa: CASSLTSGGGPDTQYF
CDR3nt: TGTGCCAGCAGCCTAACTAGCGGGGGCGGTCCAGATACGCAGTATTTT
d_gene: TRBD2
abundance: NA
len: 16
j_gene: TRBJ2-3
v_gene: TRBV7-9

CDR3aa: CASSSRQGAKSYNEQFF
CDR3nt: TGTGCCAGCAGCTCTCGACAGGGAGCCAAGTCCTACAATGAGCAGTTCTTC
d_gene: TRBD1
abundance: many
len: 17
j_gene: TRBJ2-1
v_gene: TRBV7-9

CDR3aa: CASSWDVRDEKLFF
CDR3nt: TGTGCCAGCAGTTGGGACGTCAGAGATGAAAAACTGTTTTTT
d_gene: NA
abundance: NA
len: 14
j_gene: TRBJ1-4
v_gene: TRBV27

CDR3aa: CASSLVPPPSSYEQYF
CDR3nt: TGTGCCAGCAGCTTAGTTCCGCCACCTAGCTCCTACGAGCAGTACTTC
d_gene: NA
abundance: medium-sized
len: 16
j_gene: TRBJ2-7
v_gene: TRBV7-2

CDR3aa: CSARAGGPYEQYF
CDR3nt: TGCAGTGCTAGGGCGGGGGGGCCCTACGAGCAGTACTTC
d_gene: TRBD2
abundance: many
len: 13
j_gene: TRBJ2-7
v_gene: TRBV20-1

CDR3aa: CASRGEGAEQFF
CDR3nt: TGTGCCAGCAGGGGAGAGGGGGCTGAGCAGTTCTTC
d_gene: TRBD1
abundance: few
len: 12
j_gene: TRBJ2-1
v_gene: TRBV2

CDR3aa: CAGSQDWRDRDDYGYTF
CDR3nt: TGTGCCGGCAGCCAAGATTGGAGGGACAGGGATGACTATGGCTACACCTTC
d_gene: TRBD1
abundance: NA
len: 17
j_gene: TRBJ1-2
v_gene: TRBV14

CDR3aa: CASSPRSGTDTQYF
CDR3nt: TGTGCCAGCAGTCCCCGGTCAGGAACAGATACGCAGTATTTT
d_gene: NA
abundance: many
len: 14
j_gene: TRBJ2-3
v_gene: TRBV6-5

CDR3aa: CASSQATSGEQYF
CDR3nt: TGCGCCAGCAGCCAGGCGACTAGCGGCGAGCAGTACTTC
d_gene: TRBD2
abundance: many
len: 13
j_gene: TRBJ2-7
v_gene: TRBV4-1

CDR3aa: CASSPRDRGYEQYF
CDR3nt: TGTGCCAGCAGTCCTCGCGACAGGGGGTACGAGCAGTACTTC
d_gene: TRBD1
abundance: many
len: 14
j_gene: TRBJ2-7
v_gene: TRBV6-6

CDR3aa: CASSLVGLAGSNEQFF
CDR3nt: TGTGCCAGCAGTTTAGTAGGGCTAGCGGGAAGCAATGAGCAGTTCTTC
d_gene: TRBD2
abundance: many
len: 16
j_gene: TRBJ2-1
v_gene: TRBV27

CDR3aa: CASSGTGGNQPQHF
CDR3nt: TGCGCCAGCAGCGGAACAGGCGGCAATCAGCCCCAGCATTTT
d_gene: NA
abundance: many
len: 14
j_gene: TRBJ1-5
v_gene: TRBV4-1

CDR3aa: CASSLSSGRRLWNTEAFF
CDR3nt: TGTGCCAGCAGTTTATCTTCGGGCAGGCGTCTCTGGAACACTGAAGCTTTCTTT
d_gene: NA
abundance: NA
len: 18
j_gene: TRBJ1-1
v_gene: TRBV28

CDR3aa: CASSIETGVQPQHF
CDR3nt: TGTGCCAGTAGTATAGAGACAGGGGTTCAGCCCCAGCATTTT
d_gene: TRBD1
abundance: few
len: 14
j_gene: TRBJ1-5
v_gene: TRBV19

CDR3aa: CASRFMGSGGPDTQYF
CDR3nt: TGTGCCAGCAGATTCATGGGGTCGGGGGGTCCAGATACGCAGTATTTT
d_gene: TRBD2
abundance: many
len: 16
j_gene: TRBJ2-3
v_gene: TRBV7-9

CDR3aa: CASSPWDSQETQYF
CDR3nt: TGTGCCAGCAGTCCGTGGGACAGCCAAGAGACCCAGTACTTC
d_gene: TRBD1
abundance: many
len: 14
j_gene: TRBJ2-5
v_gene: TRBV27

CDR3aa: CATSDSYGYTF
CDR3nt: TGTGCCACCAGTGATTCGTATGGCTACACCTTC
d_gene: NA
abundance: many
len: 11
j_gene: TRBJ1-2
v_gene: TRBV24-1

CDR3aa: CASSLSGGFGYTF
CDR3nt: TGTGCCAGCAGCTTATCAGGGGGCTTTGGCTACACCTTC
d_gene: TRBD1
abundance: many
len: 13
j_gene: TRBJ1-2
v_gene: TRBV7-2

CDR3aa: CSASYGLNTEAFF
CDR3nt: TGCAGTGCTAGTTATGGGCTGAACACTGAAGCTTTCTTT
d_gene: NA
abundance: many
len: 13
j_gene: TRBJ1-1
v_gene: TRBV20-1

CDR3aa: CASSYSTGTEQYF
CDR3nt: TGTGCCAGCAGTTACTCTACAGGGACCGAGCAGTACTTC
d_gene: NA
abundance: many
len: 13
j_gene: TRBJ2-7
v_gene: TRBV6-5

CDR3aa: CASSLLGLYSPLHF
CDR3nt: TGTGCCAGCAGTTTACTGGGGTTGTATTCACCCCTCCACTTT
d_gene: NA
abundance: many
len: 14
j_gene: TRBJ1-6
v_gene: TRBV27

CDR3aa: CASTHGASATTQYF
CDR3nt: TGTGCCAGCACCCACGGAGCTAGCGCAACGACCCAGTACTTC
d_gene: NA
abundance: many
len: 14
j_gene: TRBJ2-5
v_gene: TRBV6-5

CDR3aa: CASSTWAAGNEQFF
CDR3nt: TGTGCCAGCAGTACCTGGGCTGCGGGCAATGAGCAGTTCTTC
d_gene: NA
abundance: few
len: 14
j_gene: TRBJ2-1
v_gene: TRBV12-3/TRBV12-4